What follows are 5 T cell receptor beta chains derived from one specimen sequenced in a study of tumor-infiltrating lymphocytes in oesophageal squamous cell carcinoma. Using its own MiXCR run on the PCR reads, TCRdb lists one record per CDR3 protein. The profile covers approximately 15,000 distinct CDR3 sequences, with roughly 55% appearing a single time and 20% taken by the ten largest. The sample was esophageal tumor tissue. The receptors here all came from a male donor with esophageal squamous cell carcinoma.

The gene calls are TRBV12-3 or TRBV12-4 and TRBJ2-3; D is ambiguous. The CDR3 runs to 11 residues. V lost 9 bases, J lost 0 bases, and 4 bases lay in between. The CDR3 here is CASTSTDTQYF. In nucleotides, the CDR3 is TGTGCCAGTACTAGCACAGATACGCAGTATTTT.

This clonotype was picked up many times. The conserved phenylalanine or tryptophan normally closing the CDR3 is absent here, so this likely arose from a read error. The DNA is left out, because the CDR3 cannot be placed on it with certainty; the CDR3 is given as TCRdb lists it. CDR3 protein: CASSDSYDYGYTFGS. The chain recombines TRBV28 with TRBJ2-7; the DNA was not used to check the table's D call, TRBD2. The CDR3 is made up of 15 amino acids, end residues included. Germline CDR1 reads MDHEN; CDR2 reads SYDVKM.

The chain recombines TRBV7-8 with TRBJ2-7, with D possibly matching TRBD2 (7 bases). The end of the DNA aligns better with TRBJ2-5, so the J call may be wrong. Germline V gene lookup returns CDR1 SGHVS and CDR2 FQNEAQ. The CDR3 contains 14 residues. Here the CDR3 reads CASSRGGGRETQYF. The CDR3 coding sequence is TGTGCCAGCAGCCGAGGGGGGGGGCGGGAGACCCAGTACTTC.

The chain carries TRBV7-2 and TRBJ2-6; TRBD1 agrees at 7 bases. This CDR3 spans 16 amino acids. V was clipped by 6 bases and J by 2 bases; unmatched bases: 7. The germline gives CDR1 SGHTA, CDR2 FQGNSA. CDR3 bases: TGTGCCAGCAGTCCTAGTACAGGGGCTGGGGCCAACGTCCTGACTTTC. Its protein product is CASSPSTGAGANVLTF.

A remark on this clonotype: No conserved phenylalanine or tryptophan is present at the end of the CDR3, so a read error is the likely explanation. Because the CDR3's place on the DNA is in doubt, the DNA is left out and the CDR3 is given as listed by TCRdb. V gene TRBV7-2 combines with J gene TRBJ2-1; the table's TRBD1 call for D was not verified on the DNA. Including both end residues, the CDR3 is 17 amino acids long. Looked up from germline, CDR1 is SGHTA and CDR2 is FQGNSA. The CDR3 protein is CASSWGQSNDSPLHFGA.